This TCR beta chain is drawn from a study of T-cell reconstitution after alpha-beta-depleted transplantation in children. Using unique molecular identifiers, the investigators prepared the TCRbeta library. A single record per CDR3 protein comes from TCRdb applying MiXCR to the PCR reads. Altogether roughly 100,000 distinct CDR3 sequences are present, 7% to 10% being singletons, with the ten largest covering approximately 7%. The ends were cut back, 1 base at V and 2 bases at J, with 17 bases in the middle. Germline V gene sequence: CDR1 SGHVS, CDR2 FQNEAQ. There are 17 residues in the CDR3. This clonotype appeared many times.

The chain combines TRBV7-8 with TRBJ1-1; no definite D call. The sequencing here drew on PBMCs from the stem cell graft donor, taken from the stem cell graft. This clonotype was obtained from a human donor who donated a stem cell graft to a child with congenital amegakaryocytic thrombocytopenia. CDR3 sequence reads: CASSLGWRGLLNTEAFF. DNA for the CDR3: TGTGCCAGCAGCTTAGGCTGGCGTGGGCTCCTAAACACTGAAGCTTTCTTT.